This paragraph reports one T cell receptor beta chain. Assay: immunoSEQ multiplex PCR; the TCRdb copy retains only in-frame clones and omits some. The sample records about 190,000 clones, around 83% being singletons. This sample is part of a study of blood T cell repertoires in COVID-19. Study-level information: PBMCs, B-cell-depleted T cells, or T cells provided the cDNA or gDNA that made up the material.

Germline values: CDR1 MDHEN, CDR2 SYDVKM. The CDR3 is 13 amino acids. The V and J ends lost 3 bases and 3 bases respectively, with 3 bases between them. The chain recombines TRBV28 with TRBJ1-6; D unclear. The specimen was peripheral blood. The TCR sequence derives from a woman aged 40 to 50 with acute or convalescent COVID-19. The CDR3 sequence: CASSFRYNSPLHF. The CDR3, as DNA: TGTGCCAGCAGTTTCCGCTATAATTCACCCCTCCACTTT.